These T cell receptor beta chains were read from a single sample in a study of blood T cell repertoires in COVID-19. Only in-frame clones appear in the TCRdb table, and some are missing; sequencing was by immunoSEQ multiplex PCR. The sample lists over 200,000 clones, roughly 88% seen once, with around 0.7% in the top ten. The sequencing input was peripheral blood. These receptors were collected from a human donor in a cohort sampled during active COVID-19. The CDR3 runs from the conserved cysteine through the conserved F or W. The D gene is left open where the match is weak. The size field is filled for only some rows; it gives once, few, many or a size class.

d_call,j_call,v_call,clone_size,cdr3_nt,cdr3_aa
-,TRBJ2-5,TRBV19,-,TGTGCCACCTCTAATTTAGCCCAAGAGACCCAGTACTTC,CATSNLAQETQYF
TRBD2,TRBJ2-3,TRBV15,-,TGTGCCACCAGCCCCGGGGGGGGCACAGATACGCAGTATTTT,CATSPGGGTDTQYF
-,TRBJ2-6,TRBV5-1,-,TGCGCCAGCAGCTTGGAGGTACAGGGCGCTGGGGCCAACGTCCTGACTTTC,CASSLEVQGAGANVLTF
-,TRBJ1-2,TRBV4-1,-,TGCGCCAGCAGCCAAGCTCCTAGGGAGAGCTATGGCTACACCTTC,CASSQAPRESYGYTF
TRBD1,TRBJ1-4,TRBV3-1/TRBV3-2,-,TGTGCCAGCAGCCCGGGGACAGCCCCTTCTGGAAAACTGTTTTTT,CASSPGTAPSGKLFF
TRBD2,TRBJ2-7,TRBV2,-,TGTGCCAGCAGGGAGGTAGCGGGGGCCAACGAGCAGTACTTC,CASREVAGANEQYF
-,TRBJ2-7,TRBV6-2/TRBV6-3,-,TGTGCCAGCAGTTACGTGACCCGGGGGTGGAATTACGAGCAGTACTTC,CASSYVTRGWNYEQYF
-,TRBJ2-7,TRBV19,-,TGTGCCAGTAGTATCCCTGGGCAGCCCTACGAGCAGTACTTC,CASSIPGQPYEQYF
-,TRBJ2-3,TRBV7-2,once,TGTGCCAGCAGCTTAGGCGGGGCTAGCACAGATACGCAGTATTTT,CASSLGGASTDTQYF
-,TRBJ2-7,TRBV5-4,-,TGTGCCAGCAGCGGGCGTGATGGGGCTTTCGAGCAGTACTTC,CASSGRDGAFEQYF
TRBD1,TRBJ1-4,TRBV9,-,TGTGCCAGCAGCTACCTGGACAGGGTCAATGAAAAACTGTTTTTT,CASSYLDRVNEKLFF
-,TRBJ2-2,TRBV7-6,-,TGTGCCAGCAGCTTCCCTCTCACCGACAGGACCGGGGAGCTGTTTTTT,CASSFPLTDRTGELFF
-,TRBJ1-1,TRBV9,-,TGTGCCAGCAGCGCCCACGAAGGGGGTACTGAAGCTTTCTTT,CASSAHEGGTEAFF
TRBD1,TRBJ1-2,TRBV19,-,TGTGCCAGTAAGGATGTTCCGGGACAGCGATCCTATGGCTACACCTTC,CASKDVPGQRSYGYTF
TRBD1,TRBJ2-1,TRBV5-4,once,TGTGCCAGCAGCCAGATGGACAGGGCCGGATTCTATGAGCAGTTCTTC,CASSQMDRAGFYEQFF
TRBD2,TRBJ2-7,TRBV9,-,TGTGCCAGCAGCGTCACAGCCGCGGGAGACTACGAGCAGTACTTC,CASSVTAAGDYEQYF
TRBD2,TRBJ2-7,TRBV9,once,TGTGCCAGCAGCGTAGGGCCCTTTACTAGCGGGAACTACGAGCAGTACTTC,CASSVGPFTSGNYEQYF
-,TRBJ1-2,TRBV4-1,-,TGCGCCAGCAGCCAGGGCAATGGGGGGGGTCGTTGGCGCTATGGCTACACCTTC,CASSQGNGGGRWRYGYTF
-,TRBJ1-2,TRBV5-8,-,TGTGCCAGCAGCTTGATTGGAGCCTGGGACTATGGCTACACCTTC,CASSLIGAWDYGYTF
TRBD1,TRBJ2-7,TRBV14,few,TGTGCCAGCGGACCCCAGGGGGCTGGGTACGAGCAGTACTTC,CASGPQGAGYEQYF
TRBD2,TRBJ2-5,TRBV10-3,-,TGTGCCATCAGTGATAGCGGGGGTGCCTTCCAAGAGACCCAGTACTTC,CAISDSGGAFQETQYF
TRBD1,TRBJ2-7,TRBV5-5,-,TGTGCCAGCATAAAGGAACAGGGGACCTACGAGCAGTACTTC,CASIKEQGTYEQYF
-,TRBJ2-3,TRBV15,-,TGTGCCACCAGCAGACCGGACTCGTCAGATACGCAGTATTTT,CATSRPDSSDTQYF
TRBD1,TRBJ1-5,TRBV4-3,-,TGCGCCAGCAGCCAAGGTCTCCCTGGACAGGGGTCCGCCGGGTGGCAGCCCCAGCATTTT,CASSQGLPGQGSAGWQPQHF
TRBD1,TRBJ1-1,TRBV4-3,-,TGCGCCAGCAGCCAAGCCGGGACAGGGACTTTCACTGAAGCTTTCTTT,CASSQAGTGTFTEAFF
TRBD1,TRBJ2-5,TRBV5-1,-,TGCGCCAGCAGCTTGCAGGGACAGGACCAAGAGACCCAGTACTTC,CASSLQGQDQETQYF
-,TRBJ1-6,TRBV28,-,TGTGCCAGCACCACCCCCTCTAGGGGGTGGAATTCACCCCTCCACTTT,CASTTPSRGWNSPLHF
TRBD1,TRBJ2-3,TRBV25-1,-,TGTGCCAGCAGGGACAGGAGCACAGATACGCAGTATTTT,CASRDRSTDTQYF
-,TRBJ1-5,TRBV6-5,-,TGTGCCAGCAGTTACTCCCGTGATCAGCCCCAGCATTTT,CASSYSRDQPQHF
-,TRBJ2-3,TRBV30,-,TGTGCCTGGAGTGTAAGTATGGGACATCGGAATTTT,CAWSVSMGHRNF
-,TRBJ1-2,TRBV14,-,TGTGCCAGCAGCCAACCCGGCGTTTGGGGGCGAAACTATGGCTACACCTTC,CASSQPGVWGRNYGYTF
TRBD1,TRBJ1-2,TRBV6-2/TRBV6-3,-,TGTGCCAGCAGTTACTCCCGAAGGACAGGGACTGGCTACACCTTC,CASSYSRRTGTGYTF
TRBD2,TRBJ2-3,TRBV10-3,-,TGTGCCATATCCGGGACTAGCAACACAGATACGCAGTATTTT,CAISGTSNTDTQYF
-,TRBJ1-4,TRBV9,-,TGTGCCAGCAGCGAAGCAGGGCTGGGTGAAAAACTGTTTTTT,CASSEAGLGEKLFF
-,TRBJ2-7,TRBV7-2,-,TGTGCCAGCAGCATAACCATAGCGAGCTCCTACGAGCAGTACTTC,CASSITIASSYEQYF
TRBD2,TRBJ2-7,TRBV3-1/TRBV3-2,-,TGTGCCAGCAGCCAAACTAGCGGGAGGCCTTACGAGCAGTACTTC,CASSQTSGRPYEQYF
-,TRBJ1-2,TRBV5-8,-,TGTGCCAGCAGCTTGCCCAAGTATACGGGAGGAGGCTACACCTTC,CASSLPKYTGGGYTF
-,TRBJ2-5,TRBV15,-,TGTGCCACCAGCCTTGGTTTGGACAGTCGCCAAGAGACCCAGTACTTC,CATSLGLDSRQETQYF
TRBD1,TRBJ2-2,TRBV29-1,-,TGCAGCGTTGAAGTTTCGACCACAGGGGTTAGCACCGGGGAGCTGTTTTTT,CSVEVSTTGVSTGELFF
-,TRBJ2-7,TRBV11-2,-,TGTGCCAGCCGCTACTACCCGACTACACTTATCTCCTACGAGCAGTACTTC,CASRYYPTTLISYEQYF
-,TRBJ2-7,TRBV5-1,-,TGCGCCAGCAGCGAAGGTTACCTCGGAGCCTACGAGCAGTACTTC,CASSEGYLGAYEQYF
-,TRBJ1-4,TRBV7-2,few,TGTGCCAGCAGCTTAGGAGAGGTCGAAAAACTGTTTTTT,CASSLGEVEKLFF
TRBD1,TRBJ1-2,TRBV30,once,TGTGCCTGGAGACGTAATGCAGGTCTGGGACAGGGAGATCCCTATGGCTACACCTTC,CAWRRNAGLGQGDPYGYTF
TRBD2,TRBJ2-7,TRBV11-2,-,TGTGCCAGCAGCTTAAGTACAGCGGGGGGAGAGCAGTACTTC,CASSLSTAGGEQYF
-,TRBJ2-5,TRBV3-1/TRBV3-2,-,TGTGCCAGCAGCCTCCAGGACGCGGGGCCTCAAGAGACCCAGTACTTC,CASSLQDAGPQETQYF
TRBD1,TRBJ1-6,TRBV3-1/TRBV3-2,-,TGTGCCAGCAGCCACGGACAGGGAGGTTCACCCCTCCACTTT,CASSHGQGGSPLHF
TRBD2,TRBJ2-2,TRBV7-2,-,TGTGCCAGCAGCCACCGACTAGCGGGAGGTGCGGGGGAGCTGTTTTTT,CASSHRLAGGAGELFF
TRBD1,TRBJ2-7,TRBV27,-,TGTGCCAGCAGTTACGGGACAGGGGTCGAGCAGTACTTC,CASSYGTGVEQYF
-,TRBJ1-6,TRBV7-6,-,TGTGCCAGCAGCTCCGTGTCCCCCTCTCCCTCCTCCTATAATTCACCCCTCCACTTT,CASSSVSPSPSSYNSPLHF
TRBD2,TRBJ2-1,TRBV7-8,-,TGTGCCAGCAGGAAACTAGCGGGGGGAAGCTCCTACAATGAGCAGTTCTTC,CASRKLAGGSSYNEQFF
TRBD1,TRBJ1-1,TRBV11-2,-,TGTGCCAGCAGCTTAGATAAGGCAGGGGGCTTGAACACTGAAGCTTTCTTT,CASSLDKAGGLNTEAFF
-,TRBJ1-1,TRBV7-2,-,TGTGCCAGCAGCGCCCTAGGGGCCACTGAAGCTTTCTTT,CASSALGATEAFF
-,TRBJ2-7,TRBV30,-,TGTGCCTGGAATACAGGGCCCTACGAGCAGTACTTC,CAWNTGPYEQYF
TRBD1,TRBJ2-1,TRBV27,-,TGTGCCAGCAGTTATTCCGGGACAGGGAGTTACAATGAGCAGTTCTTC,CASSYSGTGSYNEQFF
TRBD1,TRBJ1-1,TRBV7-9,-,TGTGCCAGCAGCTTAGGAGTTACAGGGGAACCCACTGAAGCTTTCTTT,CASSLGVTGEPTEAFF
-,TRBJ1-1,TRBV12-3/TRBV12-4,-,TGTGCCAGCAGGATCCGACAGGAAGCTTTCTTT,CASRIRQEAFF
-,TRBJ1-6,TRBV9,-,TGTGCCAGCAGCAGACAGAATTCACCCCTCCACTTT,CASSRQNSPLHF
-,TRBJ1-1,TRBV5-4,-,TGTGCCAGCAGCTTGGGCGGGCGGGCTTTCTTT,CASSLGGRAFF
-,TRBJ2-7,TRBV28,-,TGTGCCAGCAGTCCCGCATATACAGGGCTCAACGAGCAGTACTTC,CASSPAYTGLNEQYF